This TCR beta chain was sequenced in a study of shared clonotypes between healthy human individuals. The study drew all its donors from Caucasian adults living in Nashville, Tennessee. Genomic DNA belonging to each subset was distributed in equal measure over several immunoSEQ plates. Some clones are missing from TCRdb's copy, which holds only in-frame ones; the method was immunoSEQ multiplex PCR. The repertoire holds approximately 470,000 clones, with around 85% as singletons. The sample taken for sequencing was PBMCs. The receptor was derived from a woman in her 40s in good health. Some clones in this sample may be carry-over from other donors' samples.

CDR3 protein: CASSLQAYEQYF. CDR3 DNA: TGCGCCAGCAGCTTACAAGCCTACGAGCAGTACTTC. The chain carries TRBV5-1 and TRBJ2-7, with D unresolved. Trimming pared 2 bases from V and 2 bases from J, leaving 5 bases between. The V gene's germline CDR1 is SGHRS and CDR2 YFSETQ. The CDR3 spans 12 residues.